This passage covers 8 T cell receptor beta chains from one sample sequenced in a study of T-cell reconstitution after alpha-beta-depleted transplantation in children. Preparing the TCRbeta library involved the use of unique molecular identifiers. TCRdb redid the calling of the PCR reads with MiXCR, one entry per CDR3 protein. Among around 580,000 distinct CDR3 sequences, 25% to 30% were seen once, and the ten largest hold 30% to 45%. Source: PBMCs, taken before TCRalphabeta/CD19-depleted stem cell transplant. These receptors were collected from a boy under two years old with Wiskott-Aldrich syndrome, due to receive a stem cell transplant.

This clonotype appeared a few times. This chain connects TRBV5-1 to TRBJ2-1, with 11 bases aligning to TRBD2. The CDR3 is made up of 16 amino acids. The germline CDR1 and CDR2 sequences are SGHRS and YFSETQ. Unmatched junction bases numbered 5, after V lost 0 bases and J lost 6 bases. The CDR3 is CASSLAPTSGINEQFF. The CDR3 DNA reads as TGCGCCAGCAGCTTGGCCCCGACTAGCGGGATCAATGAGCAGTTCTTC. The whole variable domain, filled in from reference TRBV5-1 and TRBJ2-1, reads KAGVTQTPRYLIKTRGQQVTLSCSPISGHRSVSWYQQTPGQGLQFLFEYFSETQRNKGNFPGRFSGRQFSNSRSEMNVSTLELGDSALYLCASSLAPTSGINEQFFGPGTRLTVL.

V is TRBV5-1 and J is TRBJ2-7; 7 bases map to TRBD1. V shed 0 bases and J 3 bases; nucleotides not matched to a gene: 6. Germline CDR1 reads SGHRS; CDR2 reads YFSETQ. The CDR3 covers 15 residues. The chain's CDR3 is CASSLGGGKNYEQYF. The CDR3 coding sequence is TGCGCCAGCAGCTTGGGAGGGGGCAAGAACTACGAGCAGTACTTC.

V gene TRBV5-1 combines with J gene TRBJ2-1, with 8 bases lining up with TRBD2. The CDR3 spans 17 residues. The V and J ends lost 3 bases and 7 bases, in that order; junction bases with no gene match: 15. The germline gives CDR1 SGHRS, CDR2 YFSETQ. The CDR3 sequence: CASSSRTGGRLVNEQFF. CDR3 nucleotide sequence: TGCGCCAGCAGCTCTAGGACGGGAGGGAGGTTAGTAAATGAGCAGTTCTTC.

There are a few counts of this clonotype. The chain has TRBV11-2 and TRBJ2-5; 8 positions agree with TRBD1. The CDR3 length is 13 residues. Germline CDR1 reads SGHAT; CDR2 reads FQNNGV. V shed 5 bases, J shed 5 bases, and the junction held 4 bases outside the gene matches. The CDR3 spells CASSQDRVETQYF. Written as DNA, the CDR3 is TGTGCCAGCAGCCAGGACAGGGTGGAGACCCAGTACTTC.

The table lists this clonotype with a few counts. The V gene is TRBV10-3, the J gene TRBJ2-2; 9 bases map to TRBD2. V was clipped by 10 bases and J by 7 bases; unmatched bases: 10. Germline CDR1 is ENHRY and CDR2 is SYGVKD. The CDR3 has 14 residues. The CDR3: CATVSGSTGGELFF. DNA of the CDR3: TGTGCCACAGTTAGCGGGAGTACTGGCGGGGAGCTGTTTTTT.

J is TRBJ1-4 and V is TRBV20-1, with no clear D. Germline-derived CDR1 and CDR2 are DFQATT and SNEGSKA (reference sequence). The CDR3 runs to 11 residues. V was clipped by 7 bases and J by 7 bases, with 10 bases between them. The chain's CDR3 is CSVERPEKLFF. DNA of the CDR3: TGCAGTGTCGAGAGACCTGAAAAACTGTTTTTT.

This chain joins TRBV5-1 and TRBJ2-3; D is ambiguous. This CDR3 contains 12 residues. The V gene lost 4 bases and the J gene lost 6 bases, with 9 bases spanning the gap. The germline CDR1 and CDR2 sequences are SGHRS and YFSETQ. In DNA, the CDR3 is TGCGCCAGCAGCGCCAAGAGGGATACGCAGTATTTT. It is translated as CASSAKRDTQYF.

This clonotype was seen a few times. The chain links TRBV20-1 to TRBJ2-1; maybe TRBD2 (5 bases). This CDR3 contains 13 residues. CDR1 and CDR2 (germline): DFQATT, SNEGSKA (reference sequence). CDR3 protein: CSRETSLAHEQFF. The CDR3 DNA follows: TGCAGCCGAGAGACCAGCCTAGCCCATGAGCAGTTCTTC.